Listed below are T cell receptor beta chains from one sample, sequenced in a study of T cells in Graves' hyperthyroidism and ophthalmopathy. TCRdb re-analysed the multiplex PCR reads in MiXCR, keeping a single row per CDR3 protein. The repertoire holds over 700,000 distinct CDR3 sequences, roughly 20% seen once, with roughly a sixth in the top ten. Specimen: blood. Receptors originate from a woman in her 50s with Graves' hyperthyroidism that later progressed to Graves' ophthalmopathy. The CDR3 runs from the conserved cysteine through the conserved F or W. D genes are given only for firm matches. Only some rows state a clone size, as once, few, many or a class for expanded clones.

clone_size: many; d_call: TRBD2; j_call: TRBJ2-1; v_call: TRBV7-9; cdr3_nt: TGTGCCAGCAGCGCGACGTCCCGGGGGGGTAATGAGCAGTTCTTC; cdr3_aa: CASSATSRGGNEQFF
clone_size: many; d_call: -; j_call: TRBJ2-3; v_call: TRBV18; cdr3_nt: TGTGCCAGCTCACTCGAAATTCAGGGGCAAGCAGATACGCAGTATTTT; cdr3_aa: CASSLEIQGQADTQYF
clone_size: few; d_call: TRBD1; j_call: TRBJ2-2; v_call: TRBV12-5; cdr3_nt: TGTGCTAGTGGTTTACGGACAGGGGGCGGAACCGGGGAGCTGTTTTTT; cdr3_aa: CASGLRTGGGTGELFF
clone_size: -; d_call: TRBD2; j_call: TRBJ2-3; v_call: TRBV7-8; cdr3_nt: TGTGCCAGCAGCTCAAAGACTAGCGGGGGGACTGATACGCAGTATTTT; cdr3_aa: CASSSKTSGGTDTQYF
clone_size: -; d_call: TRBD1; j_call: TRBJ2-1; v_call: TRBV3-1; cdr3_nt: TGTGCCAGCAGCCAAGGAGCCGGGACAGGTAACAATGAGCAGTTCTTC; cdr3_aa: CASSQGAGTGNNEQFF
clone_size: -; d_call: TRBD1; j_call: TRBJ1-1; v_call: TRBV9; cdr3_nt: TGTGCCAGCAGCGTAACAGGGGCTGGTACTGAAGCTTTCTTT; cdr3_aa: CASSVTGAGTEAFF
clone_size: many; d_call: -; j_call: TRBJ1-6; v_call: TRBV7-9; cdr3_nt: TGTGCCAGCAGCCTCGAAAATTCACCCCTCCACTTT; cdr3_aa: CASSLENSPLHF
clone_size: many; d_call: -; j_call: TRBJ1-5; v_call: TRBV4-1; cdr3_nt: TGCGCCAGCAGCCAAGGGAGGTTGCTAGAGCCCCAGCATTTT; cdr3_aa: CASSQGRLLEPQHF
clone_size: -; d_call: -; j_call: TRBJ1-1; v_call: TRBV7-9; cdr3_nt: TGTGCCAGCAGACGACCCACAGTTGTAGACACTGAAGCTTTCTTT; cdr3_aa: CASRRPTVVDTEAFF
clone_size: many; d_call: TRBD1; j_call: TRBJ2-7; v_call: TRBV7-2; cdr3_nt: TGTGCCAGCACCGTCGACAGGGGGAATAGCGAGCAGTACTTC; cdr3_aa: CASTVDRGNSEQYF
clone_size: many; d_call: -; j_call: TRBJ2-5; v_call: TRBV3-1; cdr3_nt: TGTGCCAGCAGCCAAGATCAGGAAAGGGCAGGGGAGAGCTGGACCCAGTACTTC; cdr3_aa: CASSQDQERAGESWTQYF
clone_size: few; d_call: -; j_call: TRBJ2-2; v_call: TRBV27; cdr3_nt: TGTGCCAGCAGTTCCCCCCCATCTGGAGTGATGGGGGAGCTGTTTTTT; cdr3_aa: CASSSPPSGVMGELFF
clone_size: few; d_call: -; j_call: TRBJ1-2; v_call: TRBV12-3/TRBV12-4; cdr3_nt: TGTGCCAGCACCCTCTCGGGGGCCGACTATGGCTACACCTTC; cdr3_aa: CASTLSGADYGYTF